Described below is a single T cell receptor beta chain sequence and its context. Its specificity is not known. This entry is derived from a study of post-analysis software for immune sequencing data. Study-wide background: In terms of disease course, relapsing-remitting, secondary progressive and progressive-relapsing multiple sclerosis were included. Whole-study results and caveats: Patients with multiple sclerosis recorded significantly lower normalized Chao1 diversity than controls, the study found. Those samples that were prepared in the same batch co-clustered strongly by F measure. About five TRBV segments occurring more often in patients than controls included TRBV5-6, TRBV5-1 and TRBV20-1.

Unique-molecular-identifier-tagged TCR beta cDNA libraries were used. TCRdb re-derived calls from the PCR reads in MiXCR, one entry per CDR3 protein. The sample includes over 150,000 distinct CDR3 sequences, 35% to 40% of them seen just once. J was trimmed by 4 bases and V by 5 bases; bases with no gene match: 11. CDR3 length: 17 amino acids. CDR1 is SGHTA and CDR2 is FQGNSA in the germline V gene. This sample comprised blood, obtained after autologous hematopoietic stem cell transplantation. This chain links TRBV7-2 with TRBJ2-1; TRBD2 matches at 10 bases. This sequence originates from a girl under 18 with multiple sclerosis. CDR3 protein: CASSPFELAGVYNEQFF. DNA of the CDR3: TGTGCCAGCAGCCCCTTCGAGCTAGCGGGGGTTTACAATGAGCAGTTCTTC.